This T cell receptor beta chain is from a study of technical replicates of blood from a few donors. The assay was immunoSEQ multiplex PCR, and TCRdb's table has in-frame clones only and misses some. There are tens of thousands of clones in the sample; about 94% occur only once, and around 0.25% lies in the top ten. CDR3 size: 14 residues. Looked up from germline, CDR1 is WNHNN and CDR2 is SYGVQD (reference sequence). The V segment lost 4 bases and the J segment 4 bases; nucleotides outside the gene matches: 5. This rearrangement joins TRBV10-1 to TRBJ1-1, with 8 bases identical to TRBD1. The sequence was obtained from a human donor in good health. Sequences were obtained from T cells isolated from PBMCs. The chain's CDR3 is CASSAGGLGTEAFF. The CDR3 DNA is TGCGCCAGCAGTGCAGGGGGCTTAGGCACTGAAGCTTTCTTT.